The next 25 T cell receptor beta chains were all read from a single sample in a study of beta chain features in type 1 diabetes. Every bit of the isolated RNA underwent reverse transcription, so sequencing read expressed TCRB transcripts. TCRdb's copy holds only in-frame clones and misses some; the assay was immunoSEQ multiplex PCR. Here the sample spans under 450,000 clones, approximately 15% being singletons. Sequenced material: naive CD4+ T cells from blood. These TCRs come from a man aged 25 to 45 in good health.

J is TRBJ1-1 and V is TRBV30; D possibly corresponds to TRBD1 (5 bases). From germline, CDR1 is GTSNPN and CDR2 SVGIG (reference sequence). The CDR3 runs to 14 residues. V lost 3 bases and J 4 bases, leaving 15 bases between the germline ends. The CDR3 sequence is CAWSPRLRGTEAFF. CDR3 DNA: TGTGCCTGGAGCCCGCGGTTAAGGGGCACTGAAGCTTTCTTT.

This clone was counted between two and nine times. This chain uses TRBV9 with TRBJ1-1, with 8 nucleotides matching TRBD1. Germline CDR1 reads SGDLS; CDR2 reads YYNGEE. This CDR3 has 15 residues. V lost 0 bases to trimming and J lost 4 bases; unmatched junction nucleotides: 5. The CDR3 region has the DNA TGTGCCAGCAGCGTAGCTCCCGGACAGGGCACTGAAGCTTTCTTT. This sequence encodes CASSVAPGQGTEAFF.

The sample holds a few counts of this clone. Other nucleotide sequences from this sample produce the same CDR3. The CDR3 reads CASSESGQNYGYTF. In DNA, the CDR3 is TGTGCCAGCAGTGAGTCGGGACAGAACTATGGCTACACCTTC. V usage is TRBV25-1 and J usage is TRBJ1-2; the match to TRBD1 covers 7 bases. Trimming removed 3 bases from V and 2 bases from J; junction bases left unmatched: 3. The CDR3 spans 14 residues. The germline gives CDR1 MGHDK, CDR2 SYGVNS.

V usage is TRBV15 and J usage is TRBJ2-1; a possible D gene is TRBD1 (5 bases). The CDR3 extends over 13 amino acids. Germline CDR1 reads LNHNV; CDR2 reads YYDKDF (reference sequence). V was cut by 5 bases and J by 9 bases, with 14 bases left in between. CDR3 sequence: CATSRTQGGEQFF. CDR3 nucleotides: TGTGCCACCAGCCGAACCCAGGGTGGTGAGCAGTTCTTC.

The chain is built from TRBV29-1 and TRBJ1-6; a weak D match, TRBD1 (6 bases). Trimming removed 5 bases from V and 9 bases from J, with 17 bases in between. Germline CDR1 reads SQVTM; CDR2 reads ANQGSEA. The length of the CDR3 is 14 residues. The CDR3, as DNA: TGCAGCGTTAAAATGGATGGGGGGCCTTCACCCCTCCACTTT. Residues: CSVKMDGGPSPLHF.

This clone was seen only a few times. One base separates it from a far larger clone, so it is likely a read error. Distinct nucleotide sequences in the sample also encode this CDR3. The V and J genes are TRBV5-4 and TRBJ2-5; no definite D call. Germline loops: CDR1 SGHNT, CDR2 YYREEE (reference sequence). This CDR3 region has 11 residues. Trimming took off 2 bases at V and 5 bases at J, with 4 bases between the two ends. The CDR3 sequence is CASSLEETQYF. CDR3 coding DNA: TGTGCCAGCAGCTTAGAGGAGACCCAGTACTTC.

The sample holds a few counts of this clone. J is TRBJ2-5 and V is TRBV9; D is unclear. Trimming pared 0 bases from V and 7 bases from J, leaving 13 bases between. Germline V lookup: CDR1 SGDLS, CDR2 YYNGEE. The CDR3 runs 14 residues. The CDR3 region is CASSVEVMTGTQYF. The CDR3 region has the DNA TGTGCCAGCAGCGTAGAGGTTATGACCGGGACCCAGTACTTC.

This clone occurred a few times. V gene TRBV6-5 combines with J gene TRBJ1-2; the D is unclear. Per the germline V gene, CDR1 is MNHEY and CDR2 is SVGAGI. The germline V and J ends were trimmed by 8 bases and 0 bases, with 7 bases remaining between them. The CDR3 spans 12 residues. The CDR3 bases are TGTGCCAGCCGGCCGGCTAACTATGGCTACACCTTC. This codes for CASRPANYGYTF.

The V and J genes are TRBV7-2 and TRBJ2-1, with D maybe TRBD1 (6 bases). With 0 bases removed from V and 5 bases from J, the gap between germline ends came to 11 bases. CDR1 and CDR2 (germline): SGHTA, FQGNSA. The CDR3 length is 15 residues. In DNA, the CDR3 is TGTGCCAGCAGCTTAGCAGGGGGACCGAACAATGAGCAGTTCTTC. Residues: CASSLAGGPNNEQFF.

This clone was counted a few times. V and J are TRBV25-1 and TRBJ1-1; D ambiguous. The germline V and J ends were trimmed by 4 bases and 1 base, with 10 bases remaining between them. The CDR3 has 14 amino acids. The germline V gene has CDR1 MGHDK and CDR2 SYGVNS. The CDR3 DNA reads TGTGCCAGCAGTGGTGACGGAGCGAACACTGAAGCTTTCTTT. It translates to CASSGDGANTEAFF.

A few counts support this clone. The rearrangement uses TRBV29-1 and TRBJ2-1, with TRBD2 identical over 7 bases. The germline CDR1 and CDR2 sequences are SQVTM and ANQGSEA. This CDR3 is 14 amino acids long. J was trimmed by 4 bases and V by 7 bases; bases with no gene match: 10. For the CDR3, the DNA is TGCAGCGCTCACAGACTAGCTAAGTACAATGAGCAGTTCTTC. As protein: CSAHRLAKYNEQFF.

The gene calls are TRBV7-2 and TRBJ2-7, with D uncertain. The germline V gene encodes CDR1 SGHTA and CDR2 FQGNSA. The CDR3 is 15 amino acids. Trimming stripped 0 bases from V and 2 bases from J, with 11 bases between. This CDR3 is CASSLARQAPYEQYF. For the CDR3, the DNA is TGTGCCAGCAGCTTAGCTCGGCAGGCCCCCTACGAGCAGTACTTC.

The chain couples TRBV5-6 to TRBJ2-1; no reliable D call. The CDR3 spans 16 residues. The V gene's germline CDR1 is SGHDT and CDR2 YYEEEE. V lost 0 bases to trimming and J lost 0 bases, with 10 bases between them. CDR3 coding DNA: TGTGCCAGCAGCTTGGGAGCGCTATACTCCTACAATGAGCAGTTCTTC. Its protein product is CASSLGALYSYNEQFF.

This chain joins TRBV5-1 and TRBJ2-7; 9 positions agree with TRBD2. Trimming removed 4 bases from V and 3 bases from J; junction bases left unmatched: 5. The CDR3 length is 14 residues. Germline V gene lookup returns CDR1 SGHRS and CDR2 YFSETQ. CDR3 coding DNA: TGCGCCAGCAGCATAGCGGGAGTGGGCTACGAGCAGTACGTC. As protein: CASSIAGVGYEQYV.

The chain links TRBV7-6 to TRBJ1-1, with D maybe TRBD1 (5 bases). This CDR3 comprises 15 residues. With 1 base removed from V and 4 bases from J, the gap between germline ends came to 13 bases. Germline V CDR1 and CDR2: SGHVS, FNYEAQ. DNA for the CDR3: TGTGCCAGCAGCTTAGATAGGGGCTCGGGCACTGAAGCTTTCTTT. Encoded protein: CASSLDRGSGTEAFF.

This chain connects TRBV6-6 to TRBJ2-1, with no clear D. Germline V gives CDR1 MNHNY, CDR2 SVGAGI (reference sequence). V lost 4 bases and J 7 bases, leaving 8 bases between the germline ends. The CDR3 sequence is 12 residues long. The DNA of the CDR3 is TGTGCCAGCAGTTTCGACACAAATGAGCAGTTCTTC. It specifies CASSFDTNEQFF.

This clone was observed a few times. The DNA for the CDR3 is TGCGCCAGCAGCCAAGATCGACTAGCGGATTCCAATGAGCAGTTCTTC. Translating it yields CASSQDRLADSNEQFF. The V call is TRBV4-1, the J call TRBJ2-1; 9 bases agree with TRBD2. Germline CDR1 and CDR2: MGHRA and YSYEKL. The trim removed 0 bases at V and 6 bases at J, leaving 6 bases unmatched. This CDR3 comprises 16 residues.

The chain uses TRBV7-6 and TRBJ2-1; D assignment may be TRBD1 or TRBD2 (5 bases each). The CDR3 is made up of 11 amino acids. CDR1 is SGHVS, CDR2 FNYEAQ, per germline. V dropped 11 bases and J dropped 6 bases, with 11 bases sitting between them. The CDR3 sequence: CAGGPLNEQFF. The CDR3 DNA reads TGTGCCGGGGGACCCCTCAATGAGCAGTTCTTC.

The chain couples TRBV4-1 to TRBJ2-1, with 10 nucleotides matching TRBD2. Germline V CDR1 and CDR2: MGHRA, YSYEKL. The CDR3 contains 15 residues. J lost 9 bases, V lost 7 bases, and 12 bases had no gene match. CDR3 sequence (DNA): TGCGCCAGCAATAGGCTAGCGGGAGTAAATGTTGAGCAGTTCTTC. It is translated as CASNRLAGVNVEQFF.

V usage is TRBV29-1 and J usage is TRBJ1-1; possible D gene TRBD1, 6 bases. The CDR3 has 16 amino acids. Germline lookup yields CDR1 SQVTM and CDR2 ANQGSEA. Trimming removed 5 bases from V and 1 base from J, with 20 bases in between. Here the CDR3 DNA reads TGCAGCGTTCCCAGAGGGGAAGACAGGAGGAACACTGAAGCTTTCTTT. This sequence encodes CSVPRGEDRRNTEAFF.

This chain connects TRBV11-2 to TRBJ2-3, with D possibly matching TRBD1 (6 bases). The CDR3 consists of 15 residues. CDR1 SGHAT and CDR2 FQNNGV come from the germline V gene. V dropped 4 bases and J dropped 1 base, with 12 bases sitting between them. The CDR3 DNA follows: TGTGCCAGCAGCTCCACAGGGATACGCACAGATACGCAGTATTTT. Encoded protein: CASSSTGIRTDTQYF.

This clone showed up just a few times. V usage is TRBV5-6 and J usage is TRBJ2-7; no clear D gene. This CDR3 spans 14 amino acids. V was pared by 4 bases and J by 0 bases, with 11 bases between. Germline-derived CDR1 and CDR2 are SGHDT and YYEEEE. CDR3 nucleotide sequence: TGTGCCAGCAGCCAGATTTGGGGCTCCTACGAGCAGTACTTC. Translating gives CASSQIWGSYEQYF.

Only a few counts were recorded for this clone. The chain joins TRBV6-6 to TRBJ1-2, with 8 bases lining up with TRBD1. V dropped 6 bases and J dropped 6; count of bases not matched to a gene: 6. The germline V gene has CDR1 MNHNY and CDR2 SVGAGI (reference sequence). This CDR3 has 13 amino acids. CDR3 DNA: TGTGCCAGCAGCTCGGACAGGGACCATGGCTACACCTTC. Protein sequence: CASSSDRDHGYTF.

This clone has more than one count but fewer than ten. The chain recombines TRBV7-9 with TRBJ2-3; 10 nucleotides line up with TRBD2. After removal of 4 bases from V and 3 bases from J, the junction contained 10 bases not matched to a gene. CDR1 SEHNR and CDR2 FQNEAQ come from the germline V gene (reference sequence). This CDR3 is 17 amino acids long. CDR3 sequence reads: CASSSGSSGGLTDTQYF. The CDR3 bases are TGTGCCAGCAGCTCCGGCAGTAGCGGGGGGCTAACAGATACGCAGTATTTT.

The chain links TRBV2 to TRBJ2-3; 8 bases are shared with TRBD2. This CDR3 spans 15 amino acids. Germline assignment: CDR1 SNHLY and CDR2 FYNNEI. The J segment lost 1 base and the V segment lost 6 bases, leaving 6 bases of the junction unmatched. The CDR3 DNA reads TGTGCCAGCAGGCGCCCGACTAGCGGCACAGATACGCAGTATTTT. Its translation is CASRRPTSGTDTQYF.